This TCR beta chain emerged from a study of T cell responses to AZD1222 COVID-19 vaccine. V lost 4 bases and J 0 bases, leaving 12 bases between the germline ends. CDR1 and CDR2 (germline): MGHDK, SYGVNS. This CDR3 is 15 amino acids long. Assay used: immunoSEQ multiplex PCR; TCRdb lists only in-frame clones, some missing. The sample comprises roughly 120,000 clones, approximately 88% of which are singletons, and under 6.5% rests with the top ten. The sequence derives from an adult in good health. This material consisted of peripheral blood, taken on day 0 of AZD1222 vaccination. This chain joins TRBV25-1 and TRBJ1-2; a weak D match, TRBD1 (6 bases). CDR3 region: CASSGRGLTNYGYTF. The CDR3 nucleotides are TGTGCCAGCAGTGGCAGGGGTCTTACTAACTATGGCTACACCTTC.